The source of this T cell receptor beta chain is a study of cytomegalovirus exposure and HLA in healthy donors. Findings and limits, study-wide: Listed as cytomegalovirus-associated were over 150 TCR beta chains.

TCRdb keeps only in-frame clones here, not all; method: immunoSEQ multiplex PCR. The top ten clones hold approximately 2% of a sample with 35,000 to 50,000 clones, roughly 93% of them seen once. The CDR3 is 16 amino acids. V lost 10 bases and J lost 1, with 20 bases in between. Per germline, CDR1 MDHEN and CDR2 SYDVKM. For this clone: The target antigen is unknown.

The origin of this receptor is a woman aged 18-29 years in good health and CMV-seronegative. The chain recombines TRBV28 with TRBJ1-5; D is ambiguous. Sequencing was carried out using PBMCs. The CDR3 DNA follows: TGTGCCACCGTCCCTTCAGACGCGGGAAGCAATCAGCCCCAGCATTTT. It is translated as CATVPSDAGSNQPQHF.